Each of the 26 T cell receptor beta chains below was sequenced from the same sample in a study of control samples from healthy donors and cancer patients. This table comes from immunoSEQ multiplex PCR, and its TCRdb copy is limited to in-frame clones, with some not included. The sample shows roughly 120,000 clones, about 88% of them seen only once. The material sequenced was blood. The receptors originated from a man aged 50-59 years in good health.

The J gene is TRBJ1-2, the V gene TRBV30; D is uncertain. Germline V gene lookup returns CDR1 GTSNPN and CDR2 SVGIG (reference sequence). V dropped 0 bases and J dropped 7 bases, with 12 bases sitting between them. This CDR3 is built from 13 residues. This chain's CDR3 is CAWSVRLETGYTF. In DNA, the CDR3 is TGTGCCTGGAGTGTACGCCTTGAGACTGGCTACACCTTC.

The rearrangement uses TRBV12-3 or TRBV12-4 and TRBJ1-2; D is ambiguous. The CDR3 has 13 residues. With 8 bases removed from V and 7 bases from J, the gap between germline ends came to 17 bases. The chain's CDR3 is CASHNGIRSGYTF. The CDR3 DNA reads TGTGCCAGCCACAACGGGATTCGGTCTGGCTACACCTTC.

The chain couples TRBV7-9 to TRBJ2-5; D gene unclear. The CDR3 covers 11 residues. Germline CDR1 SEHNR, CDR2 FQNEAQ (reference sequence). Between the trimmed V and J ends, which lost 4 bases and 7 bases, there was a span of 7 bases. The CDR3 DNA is TGTGCCAGCAGCTCGGAAGGGACCCAGTACTTC. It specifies CASSSEGTQYF.

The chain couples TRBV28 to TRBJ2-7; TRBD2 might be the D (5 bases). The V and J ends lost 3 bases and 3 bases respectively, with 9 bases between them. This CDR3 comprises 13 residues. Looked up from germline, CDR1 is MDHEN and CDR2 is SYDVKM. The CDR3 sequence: CASSLTGYYEQYF. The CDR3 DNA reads TGTGCCAGCAGTTTGACGGGGTACTACGAGCAGTACTTC. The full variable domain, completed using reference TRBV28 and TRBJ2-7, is DVKVTQSSRYLVKRTGEKVFLECVQDMDHENMFWYRQDPGLGLRLIYFSYDVKMKEKGDIPEGYSVSREKKERFSLILESASTNQTSMYLCASSLTGYYEQYFGPGTRLTVT.

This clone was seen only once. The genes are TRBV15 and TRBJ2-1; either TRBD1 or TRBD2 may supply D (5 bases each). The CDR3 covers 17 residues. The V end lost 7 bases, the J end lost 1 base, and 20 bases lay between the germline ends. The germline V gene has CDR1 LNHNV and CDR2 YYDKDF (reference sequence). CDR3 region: CATNHYFGGSSYNEQFF. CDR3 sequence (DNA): TGTGCCACCAACCATTATTTTGGGGGAAGTTCCTACAATGAGCAGTTCTTC.

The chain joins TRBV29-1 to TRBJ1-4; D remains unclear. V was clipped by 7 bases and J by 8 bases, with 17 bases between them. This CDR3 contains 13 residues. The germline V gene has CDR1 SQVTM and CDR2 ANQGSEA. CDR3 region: CSAWAGRSEKLFF. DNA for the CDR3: TGCAGCGCCTGGGCAGGTCGCAGCGAAAAACTGTTTTTT.

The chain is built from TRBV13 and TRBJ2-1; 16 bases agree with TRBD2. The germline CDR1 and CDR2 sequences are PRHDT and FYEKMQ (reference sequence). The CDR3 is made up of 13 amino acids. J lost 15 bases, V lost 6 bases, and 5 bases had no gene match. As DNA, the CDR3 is TGTGCCAGCAGTGGGACTAGCGGGGGGGCCCGGTTCTTC. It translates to CASSGTSGGARFF.

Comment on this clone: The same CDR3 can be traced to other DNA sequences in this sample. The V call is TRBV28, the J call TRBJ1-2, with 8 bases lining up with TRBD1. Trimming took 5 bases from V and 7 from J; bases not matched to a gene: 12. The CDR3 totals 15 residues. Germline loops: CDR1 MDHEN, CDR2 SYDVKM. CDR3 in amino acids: CASSTTRQGRGGYTF. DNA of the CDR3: TGTGCCAGCAGTACAACCCGACAGGGGCGCGGTGGCTACACCTTC.

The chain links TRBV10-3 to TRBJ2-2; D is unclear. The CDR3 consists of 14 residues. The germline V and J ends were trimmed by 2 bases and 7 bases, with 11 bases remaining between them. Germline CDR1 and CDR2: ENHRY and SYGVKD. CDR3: CAISENDVFGELFF. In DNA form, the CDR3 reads TGTGCCATCAGTGAGAATGACGTCTTCGGGGAGCTGTTTTTT.

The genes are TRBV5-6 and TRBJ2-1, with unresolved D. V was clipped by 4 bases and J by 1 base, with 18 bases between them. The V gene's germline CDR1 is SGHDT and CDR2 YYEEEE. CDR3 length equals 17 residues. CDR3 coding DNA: TGTGCCAGCAGCCCCTTTGGCACTGCCTCTTCCTACAATGAGCAGTTCTTC. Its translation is CASSPFGTASSYNEQFF.

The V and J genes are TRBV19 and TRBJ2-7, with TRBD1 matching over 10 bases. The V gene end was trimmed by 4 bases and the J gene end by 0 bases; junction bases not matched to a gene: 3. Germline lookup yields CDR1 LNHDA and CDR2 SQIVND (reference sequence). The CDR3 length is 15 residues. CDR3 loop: CASSTDRGISYEQYF. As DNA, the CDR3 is TGTGCCAGTAGTACGGACAGGGGGATCTCCTACGAGCAGTACTTC.

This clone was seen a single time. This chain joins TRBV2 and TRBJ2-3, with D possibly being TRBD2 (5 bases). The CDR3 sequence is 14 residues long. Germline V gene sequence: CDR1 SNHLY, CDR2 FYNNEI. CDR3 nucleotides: TGTACGACATGCCCCGACCCGAGGGCGGATACGCAGTATTTT. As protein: CTTCPDPRADTQYF.

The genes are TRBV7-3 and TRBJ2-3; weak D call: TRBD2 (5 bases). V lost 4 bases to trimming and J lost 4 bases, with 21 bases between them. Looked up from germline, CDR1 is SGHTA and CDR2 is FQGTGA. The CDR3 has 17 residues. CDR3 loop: CASSSPPAAAEADTQYF. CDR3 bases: TGTGCCAGCAGCTCCCCCCCGGCCGCAGCGGAGGCAGATACGCAGTATTTT. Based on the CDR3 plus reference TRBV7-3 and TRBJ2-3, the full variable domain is GAGVSQTPSNKVTEKGKYVELRCDPISGHTALYWYRQSLGQGPEFLIYFQGTGAADDSGLPNDRFFAVRPEGSVSTLKIQRTERGDSAVYLCASSSPPAAAEADTQYFGPGTRLTVL.

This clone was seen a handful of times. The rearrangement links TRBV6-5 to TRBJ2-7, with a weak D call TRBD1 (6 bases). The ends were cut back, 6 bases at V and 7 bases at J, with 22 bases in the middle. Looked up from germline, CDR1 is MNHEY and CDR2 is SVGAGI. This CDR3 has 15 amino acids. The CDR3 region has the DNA TGTGCCAGCAGGGGGCCAGGGGTCCTCTTCGATGAGCAGTACTTC. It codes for CASRGPGVLFDEQYF.

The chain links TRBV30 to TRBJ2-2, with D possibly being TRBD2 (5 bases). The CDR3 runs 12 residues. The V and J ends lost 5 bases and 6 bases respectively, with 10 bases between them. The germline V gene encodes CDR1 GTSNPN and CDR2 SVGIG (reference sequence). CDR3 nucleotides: TGTGCCTGGGCTCACGGGGCCGGGGAGCTGTTTTTT. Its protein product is CAWAHGAGELFF.

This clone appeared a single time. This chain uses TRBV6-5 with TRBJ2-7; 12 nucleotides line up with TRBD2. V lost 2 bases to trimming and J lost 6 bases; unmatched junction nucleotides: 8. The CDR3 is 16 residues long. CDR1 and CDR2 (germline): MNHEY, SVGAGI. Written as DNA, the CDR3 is TGTGCCAGCAGTTACAAGGCTAGCGGGGGGGCACGCGAGCAGTACTTC. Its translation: CASSYKASGGAREQYF.

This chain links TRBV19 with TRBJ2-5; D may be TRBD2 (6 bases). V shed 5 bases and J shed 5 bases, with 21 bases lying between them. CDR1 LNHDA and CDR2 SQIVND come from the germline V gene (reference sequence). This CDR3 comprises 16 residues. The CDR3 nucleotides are TGTGCCAGTAGTTCCAGGACGGGACTTCACCTCGAGACCCAGTACTTC. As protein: CASSSRTGLHLETQYF.

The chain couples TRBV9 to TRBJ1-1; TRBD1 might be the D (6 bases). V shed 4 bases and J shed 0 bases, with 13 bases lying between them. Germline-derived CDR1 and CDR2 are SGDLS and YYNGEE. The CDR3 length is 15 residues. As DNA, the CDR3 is TGTGCCAGCAGCACCCACAGGGAGATGAACACTGAAGCTTTCTTT. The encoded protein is CASSTHREMNTEAFF.

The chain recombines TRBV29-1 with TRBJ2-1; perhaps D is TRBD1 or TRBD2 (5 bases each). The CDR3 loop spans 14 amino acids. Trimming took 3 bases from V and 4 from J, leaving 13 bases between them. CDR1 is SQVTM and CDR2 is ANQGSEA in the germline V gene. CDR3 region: CSVDGDLNYNEQFF. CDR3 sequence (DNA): TGCAGCGTTGACGGGGACCTAAATTACAATGAGCAGTTCTTC.

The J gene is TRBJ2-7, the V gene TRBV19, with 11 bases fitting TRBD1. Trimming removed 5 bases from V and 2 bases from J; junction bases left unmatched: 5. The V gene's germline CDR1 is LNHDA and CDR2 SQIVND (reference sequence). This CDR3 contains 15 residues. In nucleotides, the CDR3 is TGTGCCAGTAGTGGGGACAGGGGGGCTCCCTACGAGCAGTACTTC. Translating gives CASSGDRGAPYEQYF. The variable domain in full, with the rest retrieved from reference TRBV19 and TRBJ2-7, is DGGITQSPKYLFRKEGQNVTLSCEQNLNHDAMYWYRQDPGQGLRLIYYSQIVNDFQKGDIAEGYSVSREKKESFPLTVTSAQKNPTAFYLCASSGDRGAPYEQYFGPGTRLTVT.

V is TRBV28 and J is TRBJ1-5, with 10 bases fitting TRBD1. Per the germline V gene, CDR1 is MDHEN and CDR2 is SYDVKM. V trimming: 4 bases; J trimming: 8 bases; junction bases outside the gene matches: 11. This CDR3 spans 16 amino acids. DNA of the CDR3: TGTGCCAGCAGTTCGGGACAGGGGAGGGGTGTTGAGCCCCAGCATTTT. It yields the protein CASSSGQGRGVEPQHF.

CDR3 residues: CASTDEAGGLRNEQFF. Written as DNA, the CDR3 is TGTGCCAGCACCGATGAAGCGGGGGGGCTCAGGAATGAGCAGTTCTTC. V and J are TRBV11-3 and TRBJ2-1; TRBD2 matches 10 bases. CDR3 size: 16 residues. V was clipped by 7 bases and J by 7 bases; unmatched bases: 13. CDR1 SGHNT and CDR2 YENEEA come from the germline V gene. Full variable domain (rest looked up from reference TRBV11-3 and TRBJ2-1): EAGVVQSPRYKIIEKKQPVAFWCNPISGHNTLYWYLQNLGQGPELLIRYENEEAVDDSQLPKDRFSAERLKGVDSTLKIQPAELGDSAVYLCASTDEAGGLRNEQFFGPGTRLTVL.

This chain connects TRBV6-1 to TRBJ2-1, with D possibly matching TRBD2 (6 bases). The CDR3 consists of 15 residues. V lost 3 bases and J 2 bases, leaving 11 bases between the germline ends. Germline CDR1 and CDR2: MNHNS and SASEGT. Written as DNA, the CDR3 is TGTGCCAGCAGTGAGGGGGGTTTAACCTACAATGAGCAGTTCTTC. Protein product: CASSEGGLTYNEQFF.

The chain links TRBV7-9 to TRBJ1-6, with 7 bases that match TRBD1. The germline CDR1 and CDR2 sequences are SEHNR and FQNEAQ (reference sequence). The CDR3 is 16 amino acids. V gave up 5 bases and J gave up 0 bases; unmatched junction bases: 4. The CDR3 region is CASSLRQGSYNSPLHF. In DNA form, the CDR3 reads TGTGCCAGCAGCCTTCGACAGGGCTCCTATAATTCACCCCTCCACTTT. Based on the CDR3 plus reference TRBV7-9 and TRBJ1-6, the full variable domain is DTGVSQNPRHKITKRGQNVTFRCDPISEHNRLYWYRQTLGQGPEFLTYFQNEAQLEKSRLLSDRFSAERPKGSFSTLEIQRTEQGDSAMYLCASSLRQGSYNSPLHFGNGTRLTVT.

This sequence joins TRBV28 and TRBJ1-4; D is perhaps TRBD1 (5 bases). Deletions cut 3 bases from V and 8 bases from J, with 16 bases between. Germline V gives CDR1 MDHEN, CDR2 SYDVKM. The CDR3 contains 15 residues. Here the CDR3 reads CASSFGAPWVEKLFF. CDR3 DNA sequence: TGTGCCAGCAGTTTCGGGGCACCTTGGGTAGAAAAACTGTTTTTT.

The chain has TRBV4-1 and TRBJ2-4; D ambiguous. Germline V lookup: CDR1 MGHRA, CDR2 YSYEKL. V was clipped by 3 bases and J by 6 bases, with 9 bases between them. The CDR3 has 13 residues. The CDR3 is CASSQRTANIQYF. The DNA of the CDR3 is TGCGCCAGCAGCCAGAGAACAGCAAACATTCAGTACTTC.